The present T cell receptor beta chain was sequenced within a study of T cell repertoires in cytomegalovirus infection. Study background: Selected CMV epitopes included recently identified HLA-C-restricted ones as well as well-studied HLA-B-restricted ones. Public TCR beta signature analysis indicated the presence of both CMV infection and matching HLA type.

General study points: HLA-C-restricted TCR beta clonotypes specific for CMV led the ex vivo response.

The germline V and J ends were trimmed by 1 base and 6 bases, with 9 bases remaining between them. The germline CDR1 and CDR2 sequences are SGHVT and SQSDAQ. The CDR3 runs 13 residues. Turning to this clonotype: Its target is not known.

TCRdb independently ran MiXCR on the reads; one entry per CDR3 protein. This table holds roughly 860,000 distinct CDR3 sequences, approximately 29% found once. The J gene is TRBJ1-2, the V gene TRBV7-4; no clear D gene. The sequenced sample was cultured CD8+ T cells from PBMCs, obtained from culture after CMV antigen stimulation. The receptor comes from a human donor in good health (CMV status not recorded). Some clones in this sample may be carry-over from other donors' samples. CDR3: CASSLVIRDGYTF. The CDR3 DNA reads TGTGCCAGCAGCTTAGTTATAAGGGATGGCTACACCTTC.